Shown below are 30 T cell receptor beta chains from a single sample sequenced in a study of shared clonotypes between healthy human individuals. Sequencing was performed with immunoSEQ multiplex PCR; in TCRdb, only in-frame clones are kept and a portion is missing. The sample comprises hundreds of thousands of clones, approximately 73% of which are singletons, and more than 1.5% rests with the top ten. Sequenced input: memory CD4+ T cells sorted from blood. Subset described: CD45RA-negative fraction. The source of these receptors is a woman in her twenties or thirties in good health.

The chain couples TRBV29-1 to TRBJ2-5; D might be TRBD1 or TRBD2, each matching 5 bases. CDR1 is SQVTM and CDR2 is ANQGSEA in the germline V gene. CDR3 length: 18 amino acids. V was pared by 5 bases and J by 0 bases, with 25 bases between. The CDR3, as DNA: TGCAGCGTTAGATTAGACGAGGGGAAAATGAGTAACCAAGAGACCCAGTACTTC. Its protein product is CSVRLDEGKMSNQETQYF.

V gene TRBV5-6 combines with J gene TRBJ2-7; D perhaps matches TRBD1 (5 bases). Trimming stripped 4 bases from V and 7 bases from J, with 9 bases between. Germline lookup yields CDR1 SGHDT and CDR2 YYEEEE. CDR3 length equals 11 residues. This CDR3 reads CASSQGLEQYF. The CDR3 nucleotides read TGTGCCAGCAGCCAGGGCTTGGAGCAGTACTTC.

V gene TRBV18 combines with J gene TRBJ1-1; possible D gene TRBD1, 5 bases. This CDR3 comprises 17 residues. V was cut by 3 bases and J by 0 bases, with 17 bases left in between. In germline, CDR1 is KGHSH, CDR2 LQKENI. The CDR3 here is CASSPTQGSSLNTEAFF. CDR3 DNA: TGTGCCAGCTCACCCACGCAGGGTTCCTCGCTGAACACTGAAGCTTTCTTT.

With respect to this clone: A read error is the likely source, as a far larger clone sits one nucleotide away. At the DNA level, this CDR3 is encoded by other sequences in the same sample as well. The V and J genes are TRBV14 and TRBJ2-3, with 8 positions matching TRBD2. The CDR3 runs 16 residues. V lost 1 base to trimming and J lost 0 bases; unmatched junction nucleotides: 3. Per the germline V gene, CDR1 is SGHDN and CDR2 is FVKESK. The CDR3 sequence is CASSQGSSGSTDTQYF. Written as DNA, the CDR3 is TGTGCCAGCAGCCAAGGGTCTAGCGGGAGCACAGATACGCAGTATTTT.

CDR3 in amino acids: CASSLAVRGENTGELFF. The CDR3 DNA follows: TGTGCCAGCAGCTTAGCGGTTAGGGGGGAAAACACCGGGGAGCTGTTTTTT. The chain uses TRBV7-6 and TRBJ2-2, with D perhaps assigned TRBD1 or TRBD2 (6 bases each). V gave up 0 bases and J gave up 2 bases, with 13 bases separating them. The CDR3 consists of 17 residues. Germline CDR1 SGHVS, CDR2 FNYEAQ.

This clone was observed a single time. The genes are TRBV7-9 and TRBJ2-5; TRBD2 matches 14 bases. Germline CDR1 and CDR2: SEHNR and FQNEAQ (reference sequence). J was trimmed by 2 bases and V by 5 bases; bases with no gene match: 4. The CDR3 length is 16 residues. The CDR3 bases are TGTGCCAGCAGCCCGGGACTAGCGGGAGTACAAGAGACCCAGTACTTC. It translates to CASSPGLAGVQETQYF.

This clone was detected a few times. V usage is TRBV19 and J usage is TRBJ1-5, with D perhaps TRBD1 (6 bases). The germline gives CDR1 LNHDA, CDR2 SQIVND (reference sequence). This CDR3 region has 13 residues. Trimming stripped 9 bases from V and 7 bases from J, with 16 bases between. The CDR3 region is CASAGQSIQPQHF. DNA of the CDR3: TGTGCCAGCGCAGGACAGAGCATCCAGCCCCAGCATTTT.

This clone appeared a single time. V and J are TRBV5-1 and TRBJ2-7; D remains unclear. The CDR3 totals 13 residues. Trimming removed 4 bases at V and 6 bases at J, with 14 bases between. The germline V gene has CDR1 SGHRS and CDR2 YFSETQ. The CDR3: CASSPPVGFEQYF. CDR3 sequence (DNA): TGCGCCAGCAGCCCACCGGTCGGTTTCGAGCAGTACTTC.

The chain recombines TRBV9 with TRBJ1-2, with 9 bases lining up with TRBD1. Trimming at V came to 2 bases and at J to 7 bases, leaving 12 bases not matched to a gene. The CDR3 extends over 16 amino acids. CDR1 is SGDLS and CDR2 is YYNGEE in the germline V gene. The CDR3: CASSVGTPTGGSGYTF. CDR3 DNA: TGTGCCAGCAGCGTGGGGACGCCGACAGGGGGAAGTGGCTACACCTTC.

At least ten counts were recorded for this clone. The chain carries TRBV4-1 and TRBJ1-1, with D unclear. Germline lookup yields CDR1 MGHRA and CDR2 YSYEKL. The CDR3 contains 16 residues. V shed 1 base and J shed 3 bases, with 15 bases lying between them. In nucleotides, the CDR3 is TGCGCCAGCAGCCAAGGGGAGTGGCATTCGGACACTGAAGCTTTCTTT. Its protein product is CASSQGEWHSDTEAFF.

V and J are TRBV27 and TRBJ2-2; 9 positions agree with TRBD2. Germline assignment: CDR1 MNHEY and CDR2 SMNVEV (reference sequence). The V and J ends lost 3 bases and 4 bases, in that order; junction bases with no gene match: 15. The CDR3 has 19 residues. The CDR3 protein is CASSFELAGLAGGTGELFF. For the CDR3, the DNA is TGTGCCAGCAGTTTTGAGCTAGCGGGACTTGCAGGAGGCACCGGGGAGCTGTTTTTT.

Points on this clone: The sample holds other DNA sequences that translate to the same CDR3. The chain couples TRBV18 to TRBJ2-5; no clear D. This CDR3 comprises 13 residues. CDR1 KGHSH and CDR2 LQKENI come from the germline V gene. V lost 3 bases and J lost 2, with 7 bases in between. The CDR3 loop reads CASSPSPQETQYF. The CDR3 DNA sequence: TGTGCCAGCTCACCTAGTCCTCAAGAGACCCAGTACTTC.

The gene calls are TRBV7-9 and TRBJ2-3, with TRBD2 matching 11 bases. Germline V gives CDR1 SEHNR, CDR2 FQNEAQ (reference sequence). The CDR3 has 16 amino acids. The junction had 7 bases not matched to a gene; V was cut back by 5 bases and J by 3 bases. As DNA, the CDR3 is TGTGCCAGCAGCCCCGATAGCGGGGGGGGTACAGATACGCAGTATTTT. This codes for CASSPDSGGGTDTQYF.

CDR3 protein: CASRGGVANEQYF. CDR3 nucleotide sequence: TGTGCCAGCAGAGGCGGGGTCGCGAACGAGCAGTACTTC. The chain links TRBV6-1 to TRBJ2-7; D might be TRBD2 (6 bases). The CDR3 is 13 amino acids. V was pared by 6 bases and J by 5 bases, with 14 bases between. Germline CDR1 and CDR2: MNHNS and SASEGT.

The chain recombines TRBV6-6 with TRBJ1-5, with TRBD1 as a possible D gene (5 bases). The CDR3 has 15 amino acids. Germline loops: CDR1 MNHNY, CDR2 SVGAGI (reference sequence). With 6 bases removed from V and 1 base from J, the gap between germline ends came to 13 bases. The CDR3 DNA follows: TGTGCCAGCAGCAACGGGGACGGGAGCAATCAGCCCCAGCATTTT. Protein: CASSNGDGSNQPQHF.

The chain recombines TRBV4-1 with TRBJ1-3, with D unresolved. The CDR3 is 16 amino acids. The V end was cut by 2 bases, the J end by 1 base, with 12 bases between. CDR1 MGHRA and CDR2 YSYEKL come from the germline V gene. The CDR3, as DNA: TGCGCCAGCAGCCAAAGCGGACTTTTATCTGGAAACACCATATATTTT. It encodes CASSQSGLLSGNTIYF.

This clone was counted only a few times. The rearrangement uses TRBV19 and TRBJ2-4, with D maybe TRBD2 (6 bases). The CDR3 covers 15 residues. Germline CDR1 and CDR2: LNHDA and SQIVND (reference sequence). Trimming took off 7 bases at V and 9 bases at J, with 22 bases between the two ends. Written as DNA, the CDR3 is TGTGCCAGTAACGACCACGACCCCGTCGGGGGCATTCAGTACTTC. This gives the protein CASNDHDPVGGIQYF.

The rearrangement links TRBV2 to TRBJ2-6, with 7 bases matching TRBD1. The J segment lost 0 bases and the V segment lost 9 bases, leaving 8 bases of the junction unmatched. The CDR3 covers 16 residues. CDR1 and CDR2 (germline): SNHLY, FYNNEI. The CDR3 bases are TGTGCCAGACAACAGGGGTCTAACTCTGGGGCCAACGTCCTGACTTTC. It translates to CARQQGSNSGANVLTF.

The chain couples TRBV29-1 to TRBJ1-2, with 10 bases that match TRBD1. The CDR3 loop spans 14 amino acids. V trimming: 8 bases; J trimming: 4 bases; junction bases outside the gene matches: 10. The germline V gene encodes CDR1 SQVTM and CDR2 ANQGSEA. CDR3 sequence: CSSGGTGDRYGYTF. In DNA form, the CDR3 reads TGCAGCTCCGGTGGGACAGGGGATCGCTATGGCTACACCTTC.

V and J are TRBV28 and TRBJ1-2; no definite D call. CDR1 is MDHEN, CDR2 SYDVKM, per germline. The CDR3 totals 14 residues. Trimming shortened V by 3 bases and J by 0 bases, and 8 bases separated the two germline ends. The CDR3 sequence is CASSFIGSNYGYTF. Written as DNA, the CDR3 is TGTGCCAGCAGTTTTATAGGGTCTAACTATGGCTACACCTTC.

A few counts support this clone. This sequence joins TRBV5-1 and TRBJ2-7; 10 bases map to TRBD2. The junction had 6 bases not matched to a gene; V was cut back by 4 bases and J by 2 bases. The germline V gene encodes CDR1 SGHRS and CDR2 YFSETQ. This CDR3 is built from 15 residues. The CDR3 is CASSPGTSDAYEQYF. For the CDR3, the DNA is TGCGCCAGCAGCCCCGGGACTAGCGATGCCTACGAGCAGTACTTC.

The chain links TRBV5-1 to TRBJ2-1; TRBD1 or TRBD2 may be the D gene (5 bases each). The CDR3 extends over 17 amino acids. V lost 0 bases and J 0 bases, leaving 13 bases between the germline ends. CDR1 and CDR2 (germline): SGHRS, YFSETQ. CDR3 bases: TGCGCCAGCAGCTTGGTTGGGGGAGTACTCTCCTACAATGAGCAGTTCTTC. This translates into CASSLVGGVLSYNEQFF. Drawing the rest from reference TRBV5-1 and TRBJ2-1, the complete variable domain is KAGVTQTPRYLIKTRGQQVTLSCSPISGHRSVSWYQQTPGQGLQFLFEYFSETQRNKGNFPGRFSGRQFSNSRSEMNVSTLELGDSALYLCASSLVGGVLSYNEQFFGPGTRLTVL.

Turning to this clone: Other nucleotide sequences from this sample produce the same CDR3. The chain has TRBV5-1 and TRBJ2-3; D not resolved. This CDR3 region has 14 residues. The germline CDR1 and CDR2 sequences are SGHRS and YFSETQ. Trimming pared 0 bases from V and 0 bases from J, leaving 5 bases between. Here the CDR3 reads CASSLGRSTDTQYF. DNA for the CDR3: TGCGCCAGCAGCTTGGGACGGAGCACAGATACGCAGTATTTT.

This sequence joins TRBV6-1 and TRBJ1-3, with unresolved D. CDR3 length equals 12 residues. Germline V gene data show CDR1 as MNHNS and CDR2 as SASEGT. Trimming pared 4 bases from V and 9 bases from J, leaving 10 bases between. This CDR3 reads CASSAEGITIYF. The CDR3 region has the DNA TGTGCCAGCAGTGCAGAGGGTATCACCATATATTTT.

This chain's CDR3 is CASSSILLAGVSDTQYF. The CDR3 nucleotides are TGTGCCAGCAGTTCGATCCTACTAGCGGGAGTCTCAGATACGCAGTATTTT. The chain couples TRBV27 to TRBJ2-3, with 11 bases fitting TRBD2. Trimming at V came to 4 bases and at J to 4 bases, leaving 10 bases not matched to a gene. The length of the CDR3 is 17 residues. CDR1 and CDR2 from the germline V gene are MNHEY and SMNVEV (reference sequence).

The rearrangement joins TRBV7-6 to TRBJ2-7; D is possibly TRBD2 (5 bases). This CDR3 contains 18 residues. Trimming cost V 9 bases and J 0 bases, with 27 bases left between them. The germline V gene encodes CDR1 SGHVS and CDR2 FNYEAQ. In nucleotides, the CDR3 is TGTGCCAGTAAGAGAAGTTTTTATGCGGGTCGAAGCTCCTACGAGCAGTACTTC. Protein sequence: CASKRSFYAGRSSYEQYF.

About this clone: Other DNA variants within this sample encode the same CDR3. This chain links TRBV5-1 with TRBJ1-1; D gene unclear. The CDR3 covers 14 residues. The ends were cut back, 3 bases at V and 1 base at J, with 10 bases in the middle. Germline assignment: CDR1 SGHRS and CDR2 YFSETQ. CDR3 protein: CASSYRVRNTEAFF. The CDR3 nucleotides are TGCGCCAGCAGCTACAGAGTACGGAACACTGAAGCTTTCTTT.

The CDR3 loop is CASRASGSSYEQYF. The CDR3 DNA sequence: TGTGCCAGCAGGGCTAGCGGGAGCTCCTACGAGCAGTACTTC. The chain recombines TRBV2 with TRBJ2-7; TRBD2 matches at 10 bases. This CDR3 comprises 14 residues. Germline loops: CDR1 SNHLY, CDR2 FYNNEI. J lost 0 bases, V lost 6 bases, and 2 bases had no gene match.

The V and J genes are TRBV14 and TRBJ2-1; 8 bases are shared with TRBD2. The CDR3 covers 13 residues. J lost 12 bases, V lost 4 bases, and 8 bases had no gene match. Germline CDR1 reads SGHDN; CDR2 reads FVKESK. The DNA of the CDR3 is TGTGCCAGCAGCCGGACTAGCCGCGGAAGGCAGTTCTTC. Translation: CASSRTSRGRQFF.

The gene calls are TRBV19 and TRBJ1-1; tentatively, D is TRBD1 (6 bases). V gave up 5 bases and J gave up 6 bases, with 13 bases separating them. CDR3 length: 13 residues. Germline CDR1 is LNHDA and CDR2 is SQIVND (reference sequence). CDR3 in amino acids: CASSPIGQSEAFF. For the CDR3, the DNA is TGTGCCAGTAGTCCCATCGGACAGTCTGAAGCTTTCTTT.